Below, 17 T cell receptor beta chains from the same sample are listed, as sequenced in a study of cytomegalovirus exposure and HLA in healthy donors. The PCR was carried out with 60 Vbeta primers and 13 Jbeta primers. Using immunoSEQ multiplex PCR, the repertoire was profiled, and TCRdb retains in-frame clones only, with some absent. The profile shows 100,000 or so clones, about 80% of them singletons. Material: PBMCs. The origin of the receptors is a man younger than 45 in good health and CMV-seropositive.

The chain recombines TRBV18 with TRBJ2-2; perhaps TRBD2 as D (6 bases). The CDR3 contains 15 residues. The ends were cut back, 1 base at V and 4 bases at J, with 10 bases in the middle. Germline-derived CDR1 and CDR2 are KGHSH and LQKENI. CDR3 sequence: CASSPLVGLTGELFF. CDR3 nucleotide sequence: TGTGCCAGCTCACCACTTGTGGGACTCACCGGGGAGCTGTTTTTT.

The V call is TRBV19, the J call TRBJ2-5, with D unresolved. TRBJ2-7 explains the end of the DNA better; the J call may be wrong. This CDR3 spans 14 amino acids. Per germline, CDR1 LNHDA and CDR2 SQIVND (reference sequence). CDR3 bases: TGTGCCAGTAGTCCCCTTCCCGGGTCCTACGAGCAGTACTTC. Translation gives CASSPLPGSYEQYF.

The chain has TRBV9 and TRBJ2-3, with 8 bases fitting TRBD2. The junction had 9 bases not matched to a gene; V was cut back by 3 bases and J by 6 bases. Germline CDR1 is SGDLS and CDR2 is YYNGEE. This CDR3 region has 15 residues. Here the CDR3 DNA reads TGTGCCAGCAGCGCGGGGGGACTAGTTGGGGATACGCAGTATTTT. Protein sequence: CASSAGGLVGDTQYF.

This chain joins TRBV6-5 and TRBJ2-7, with D unresolved. The CDR3 sequence is 14 residues long. Deletions cut 2 bases from V and 7 bases from J, with 15 bases between. From germline, CDR1 is MNHEY and CDR2 SVGAGI. CDR3 protein: CASSYQRSLGEQYF. In DNA form, the CDR3 reads TGTGCCAGCAGTTACCAACGGAGTCTTGGGGAGCAGTACTTC.

This chain joins TRBV14 and TRBJ2-5; the match to TRBD2 covers 10 bases. With V trimmed by 5 bases and J by 9 bases, 9 bases remained unmatched. This CDR3 is 14 amino acids long. Germline values: CDR1 SGHDN, CDR2 FVKESK. The CDR3 DNA reads TGTGCCAGCAGCTCTAGCGGGGGCAGTGTATCCCAGTACTTC. Translated: CASSSSGGSVSQYF.

This sequence joins TRBV2 and TRBJ2-7; 7 bases are a match to TRBD1. CDR1 and CDR2 from the germline V gene are SNHLY and FYNNEI. V shed 1 base and J 6 bases; nucleotides not matched to a gene: 6. This CDR3 has 14 amino acids. The CDR3 here is CASSEVGPGGEQYF. In nucleotides, the CDR3 is TGTGCCAGCAGTGAAGTGGGGCCAGGGGGCGAGCAGTACTTC.

The rearrangement links TRBV7-9 to TRBJ2-7, with TRBD2 matching over 9 bases. The germline V gene has CDR1 SEHNR and CDR2 FQNEAQ (reference sequence). J was trimmed by 3 bases and V by 5 bases; bases with no gene match: 20. The length of the CDR3 is 19 residues. Written as DNA, the CDR3 is TGTGCCAGCAGCCCCAAAGGCGCGGGGGGGCAGGAGGGATACTACGAGCAGTACTTC. Protein product: CASSPKGAGGQEGYYEQYF.

The J gene is TRBJ2-7, the V gene TRBV18, with 8 bases matching TRBD1. Trimming cost V 6 bases and J 6 bases; bases outside gene matches: 7. This CDR3 is built from 13 residues. Looked up from germline, CDR1 is KGHSH and CDR2 is LQKENI. The chain's CDR3 is CASSPSDRGEQYF. The CDR3 region has the DNA TGTGCCAGCTCTCCAAGCGACAGGGGCGAGCAGTACTTC.

This clone was observed once. The chain combines TRBV5-1 with TRBJ2-3; 7 bases line up with TRBD1. Trimming took 0 bases from V and 6 from J; bases not matched to a gene: 1. The CDR3 has 13 residues. Looked up from germline, CDR1 is SGHRS and CDR2 is YFSETQ. In nucleotides, the CDR3 is TGCGCCAGCAGCTTGGCCAGGGGGGATACGCAGTATTTT. Its protein is CASSLARGDTQYF. Together with reference TRBV5-1 and TRBJ2-3, the CDR3 gives the full variable domain: KAGVTQTPRYLIKTRGQQVTLSCSPISGHRSVSWYQQTPGQGLQFLFEYFSETQRNKGNFPGRFSGRQFSNSRSEMNVSTLELGDSALYLCASSLARGDTQYFGPGTRLTVL.

The CDR3 loop reads CSGTVNTEAFF. CDR3 coding DNA: TGCAGCGGGACAGTGAACACTGAAGCTTTCTTT. V is TRBV20-1 and J is TRBJ1-1; 7 nucleotides line up with TRBD1. From germline, CDR1 is DFQATT and CDR2 SNEGSKA (reference sequence). There are 11 residues in the CDR3.

The chain recombines TRBV29-1 with TRBJ2-2; TRBD2 might be the D (7 bases). There are 12 residues in the CDR3. CDR1 SQVTM and CDR2 ANQGSEA come from the germline V gene. In DNA form, the CDR3 reads TGCGGGGGGGGCCGAGGTACCGGGGAGCTGTTTTTT. As protein: CGGGRGTGELFF.

The DNA for the CDR3 is TGTGCCAGCAGCTTAGGACTAGGCCCCTACGAGCAGTACTTC. Protein sequence: CASSLGLGPYEQYF. V usage is TRBV7-9 and J usage is TRBJ2-7; weak D call: TRBD2 (6 bases). Germline assignment: CDR1 SEHNR and CDR2 FQNEAQ (reference sequence). The V and J ends lost 1 base and 2 bases respectively, with 9 bases between them. The CDR3 is 14 amino acids.

This chain joins TRBV2 and TRBJ1-6; D ambiguous. CDR1 and CDR2 from the germline V gene are SNHLY and FYNNEI. This CDR3 has 15 residues. V was clipped by 4 bases and J by 7 bases, with 14 bases between them. As DNA, the CDR3 is TGTGCCAGCAGTGGAGGGCAGGTAACGAATTCACCCCTCCACTTT. Amino acid sequence: CASSGGQVTNSPLHF.

The rearrangement links TRBV25-1 to TRBJ1-1; D unresolved. This CDR3 contains 14 residues. Germline CDR1 is MGHDK and CDR2 is SYGVNS. Trimming removed 5 bases from V and 1 base from J, with 11 bases in between. The CDR3 nucleotides are TGTGCCAGCAGTAGAGGAGGCGGGAACACTGAAGCTTTCTTT. Encoded protein: CASSRGGGNTEAFF.

The chain combines TRBV15 with TRBJ2-7; TRBD1 aligns across 7 bases. V lost 3 bases to trimming and J lost 3 bases; unmatched junction nucleotides: 8. This CDR3 spans 15 amino acids. Germline CDR1 LNHNV, CDR2 YYDKDF (reference sequence). The CDR3 protein is CATSSRQGRRYEQYF. DNA of the CDR3: TGTGCCACCAGCAGCCGACAGGGCAGGCGCTACGAGCAGTACTTC.

This chain connects TRBV30 to TRBJ1-2; D remains ambiguous. Germline loops: CDR1 GTSNPN, CDR2 SVGIG (reference sequence). Trimming left V 5 bases short and J 4 bases short, with 26 bases between. This CDR3 has 17 residues. The CDR3 region has the DNA TGTGCCTGGGGAGGATACCCTCGGGAGCAGAATCTCTATGGCTACACCTTC. Residues: CAWGGYPREQNLYGYTF.

The chain links TRBV14 to TRBJ2-1, with TRBD1 matching 8 bases. CDR1 is SGHDN and CDR2 is FVKESK in the germline V gene. The CDR3 is made up of 17 amino acids. Trimming took 5 bases from V and 0 from J; bases not matched to a gene: 9. The DNA of the CDR3 is TGTGCCAGCAGCTCACTGCGACAGGGGACCTCCTACAATGAGCAGTTCTTC. Translated, it gives CASSSLRQGTSYNEQFF.